These 11 T cell receptor beta chains were sequenced from one sample in a study of T cells in narcolepsy. The assay was immunoSEQ multiplex PCR, and TCRdb's table has in-frame clones only and misses some. Of some 32,000 clones in the sample, roughly 80% were seen once. The source material was CD45RA- memory CD4+ T cells from PBMCs. The receptor set was obtained from a human donor with narcolepsy.

This clone appeared once. The chain carries TRBV21-1 and TRBJ2-1; the DNA was not compared with TRBD1, the D call given in the table. TRBV21-1 is deemed a pseudogene. The length of the CDR3 is 17 residues. The CDR3 sequence: CASSNVLGQGLFDEQFF. CDR3 nucleotide sequence: TGTGCCAGCAGCAACGTCCTGGGACAGGGCCTCTTCGATGAGCAGTTCTTC.

CDR3 sequence: CASGRSGSTDTQYF. DNA of the CDR3: TGTGCTAGTGGACGTAGCGGGAGCACAGATACGCAGTATTTT. The rearrangement joins TRBV12-5 to TRBJ2-3; 7 bases are shared with TRBD2. CDR1 and CDR2 from the germline V gene are LGHNT and FRNRAP. V shed 6 bases and J 0 bases; nucleotides not matched to a gene: 3. This CDR3 comprises 14 residues.

The chain couples TRBV2 to TRBJ2-2, with D possibly matching TRBD1 (7 bases). Germline CDR1 reads SNHLY; CDR2 reads FYNNEI. The CDR3 has 13 residues. Between the trimmed V and J ends, which lost 11 bases and 5 bases, there was a span of 15 bases. The CDR3, as DNA: TGTGCCGGCGGGCAGGGGGGAACCGGGGAGCTGTTTTTT. Amino acid sequence: CAGGQGGTGELFF. The full variable domain, completed using reference TRBV2 and TRBJ2-2, is EPEVTQTPSHQVTQMGQEVILRCVPISNHLYFYWYRQILGQKVEFLVSFYNNEISEKSEIFDDQFSVERPDGSNFTLKIRSTKLEDSAMYFCAGGQGGTGELFFGEGSRLTVL.

CDR3 amino acids: CATSRDLSTIVSYEQYF. The CDR3 DNA is TGTGCCACCAGCAGAGATTTATCCACTATCGTCTCCTACGAGCAGTACTTC. This chain links TRBV15 with TRBJ2-7; D gene ambiguous. V was clipped by 0 bases and J by 0 bases, with 15 bases between them. The CDR3 is 17 amino acids. Germline CDR1 reads LNHNV; CDR2 reads YYDKDF (reference sequence). Filled out from reference TRBV15 and TRBJ2-7, the complete variable domain reads DAMVIQNPRYQVTQFGKPVTLSCSQTLNHNVMYWYQQKSSQAPKLLFHYYDKDFNNEADTPDNFQSRRPNTSFCFLDIRSPGLGDTAMYLCATSRDLSTIVSYEQYFGPGTRLTVT.

The J gene is TRBJ1-5, the V gene TRBV2; 7 nucleotides line up with TRBD1. The germline CDR1 and CDR2 sequences are SNHLY and FYNNEI. The CDR3 runs to 14 residues. V shed 5 bases and J 4 bases; nucleotides not matched to a gene: 5. CDR3 amino acids: CASSSGTANQPQHF. CDR3 bases: TGTGCCAGCAGTTCCGGGACAGCTAATCAGCCCCAGCATTTT.

J is TRBJ2-1 and V is TRBV5-6, with 11 bases aligning to TRBD2. CDR1 is SGHDT and CDR2 is YYEEEE in the germline V gene. Germline trimming cut 0 bases from V and 6 bases from J; bases unmatched to any gene: 14. The CDR3 is 19 amino acids. The CDR3 DNA follows: TGTGCCAGCAGCTTGGGGATAGCGGGAGGGAAATACAAATCCAATGAGCAGTTCTTC. This translates into CASSLGIAGGKYKSNEQFF.

The chain is built from TRBV30 and TRBJ2-6; possible D gene TRBD1, 6 bases. Deletions cut 3 bases from V and 1 base from J, with 10 bases between. The CDR3 extends over 15 amino acids. The V gene's germline CDR1 is GTSNPN and CDR2 SVGIG (reference sequence). The CDR3 nucleotides are TGTGCCTGGAGGAGAACAGGGTCTGGGGCCAACGTCCTGACTTTC. Translation gives CAWRRTGSGANVLTF.

The CDR3 nucleotides are TGTGCCAGCAGTGGACAATCTAGCGGGAGGCTATACGAGCAGTACTTC. Translating it yields CASSGQSSGRLYEQYF. This chain links TRBV6-1 with TRBJ2-5, with 11 bases that match TRBD2. With the DNA end fitting TRBJ2-7 better, the J assignment may be wrong. This CDR3 has 16 residues. CDR1 and CDR2 (germline): MNHNS, SASEGT.

The CDR3 bases are TGTGCCAGCAGCGTGCTAGCTTCCACCGGGGAGCTGTTTTTT. As protein: CASSVLASTGELFF. The chain couples TRBV7-7 to TRBJ2-2; weak D call: TRBD2 (5 bases). CDR1 is SSHAT and CDR2 is FNYEAQ in the germline V gene (reference sequence). V gave up 5 bases and J gave up 4 bases, with 11 bases separating them. CDR3 length: 14 amino acids.

By sample share, this clone is medium-sized (0.01 to 0.1%). The chain couples TRBV4-2 to TRBJ1-5; 7 nucleotides align to TRBD1. CDR1 is LGHNA, CDR2 YNFKEQ, per germline. Trimming at V came to 3 bases and at J to 3 bases, leaving 2 bases not matched to a gene. The CDR3 is 14 residues long. CDR3 region: CASSHGTDNQPQHF. In DNA form, the CDR3 reads TGTGCCAGCAGCCATGGGACAGACAATCAGCCCCAGCATTTT.

The chain recombines TRBV5-5 with TRBJ1-1; unclear D gene. Germline lookup yields CDR1 SGHKS and CDR2 YYEKEE (reference sequence). V lost 0 bases and J 1 base, leaving 10 bases between the germline ends. The CDR3 runs 15 residues. The CDR3 region is CASSLDFSGNTEAFF. The CDR3 region has the DNA TGTGCCAGCAGCTTGGATTTTTCGGGGAACACTGAAGCTTTCTTT. The full variable domain, in which reference TRBV5-5 and TRBJ1-1 provide the parts outside the CDR3, is DAGVTQSPTHLIKTRGQQVTLRCSPISGHKSVSWYQQVLGQGPQFIFQYYEKEERGRGNFPDRFSARQFPNYSSELNVNALLLGDSALYLCASSLDFSGNTEAFFGQGTRLTVV.